These T cell receptor beta chains were read from a single sample in a study of blood T cell repertoires in COVID-19. Sequencing was performed with immunoSEQ multiplex PCR; in TCRdb, only in-frame clones are kept and a portion is missing. The data contain about 400,000 clones, just under 90% of them seen just once; the ten biggest clones take up around 10%. The specimen was PBMCs or T cells enriched from blood (not recorded which). These receptors came from a woman in her forties or fifties who had recovered from COVID-19. The CDR3 runs from the conserved cysteine through the conserved F or W. D genes are given only for firm matches. Only part of the rows carry a size: once, few, many, or a class if the clone is expanded.

NA,NA,TRBV19,TRBJ1-1,CASSLGQPEAFF,TGTGCCAGTAGTCTAGGACAGCCCGAAGCTTTCTTT
NA,TRBD1,TRBV5-4,TRBJ1-4,CASSRSPEDRLPEKLFF,TGTGCCAGCAGCCGAAGTCCTGAGGACAGGCTTCCTGAAAAACTGTTTTTT
NA,TRBD1,TRBV24-1,TRBJ2-1,CATSDLDGTGSNEQFF,TGTGCCACCAGTGATTTGGACGGGACAGGGTCCAATGAGCAGTTCTTC
NA,TRBD1,TRBV30,TRBJ1-1,CALNRDRGRMNTEAFF,TGTGCTTTAAACCGGGACAGGGGGCGAATGAACACTGAAGCTTTCTTT
NA,NA,TRBV11-1,TRBJ2-3,CASSLAPRTVRNTDTQYF,TGTGCCAGCAGCTTAGCCCCTAGGACAGTAAGAAACACAGATACGCAGTATTTT
NA,TRBD2,TRBV27,TRBJ2-3,CASSLFSGGRADTQYF,TGTGCCAGCAGTTTATTTAGCGGGGGGAGGGCAGATACGCAGTATTTT
NA,NA,TRBV21-1,TRBJ1-3,CASSERSRGGNTIYF,TGTGCCAGCAGCGAAAGGTCCAGGGGTGGAAACACCATATATTTT
NA,TRBD1,TRBV7-6,TRBJ2-3,CASSLDRGNGTDTQYF,TGTGCCAGCAGCTTAGACAGGGGGAATGGCACAGATACGCAGTATTTT
NA,TRBD1,TRBV19,TRBJ1-6,CASRQGAQTPLHF,TGTGCCAGCAGACAGGGGGCCCAGACACCCCTCCACTTT
few,NA,TRBV27,TRBJ2-7,CASRAGEGLYEQYF,TGTGCCAGCAGGGCGGGTGAAGGGCTCTACGAGCAGTACTTC
NA,TRBD1,TRBV19,TRBJ1-1,CASSIFSVTGPIEAFF,TGTGCCAGTAGTATATTCTCGGTGACAGGGCCCATTGAAGCTTTCTTT
NA,NA,TRBV7-2,TRBJ2-3,CASSSPGAGAEKYTQYF,TGTGCCAGCAGCTCCCCAGGAGCAGGGGCTGAGAAATACACGCAGTATTTT
once,NA,TRBV30,TRBJ1-3,CAWRRQGSNTIYF,TGTGCCTGGAGGAGGCAGGGGAGCAACACCATATATTTT
NA,NA,TRBV12-3/TRBV12-4,TRBJ1-1,CASCLQMNTEAFF,TGTGCCAGCTGCCTTCAGATGAACACTGAAGCTTTCTTT
NA,NA,TRBV7-3,TRBJ1-3,CASSLTPGGTIYF,TGTGCCAGCAGCTTAACTCCCGGGGGCACCATATATTTT
NA,NA,TRBV7-2,TRBJ2-7,CASSSPGLFYEQYF,TGTGCCAGCAGCTCCCCGGGACTTTTCTACGAGCAGTACTTC
few,TRBD1,TRBV4-2,TRBJ2-2,CASSQLFGRDSLEELFF,TGTGCCAGCAGCCAACTTTTCGGACGGGACAGCCTCGAGGAGCTGTTTTTT
many,NA,TRBV5-1,TRBJ2-7,CASSSGYLEEQYF,TGCGCCAGCAGTTCAGGGTATCTGGAGGAGCAGTACTTC
once,NA,TRBV28,TRBJ1-1,CASTLTMNTEAFF,TGTGCCAGCACCCTCACTATGAACACTGAAGCTTTCTTT
NA,TRBD2,TRBV5-1,TRBJ2-3,CASSLNGGGGADTQYF,TGCGCCAGCAGCTTGAATGGTGGCGGGGGGGCGGATACGCAGTATTTT
NA,TRBD1,TRBV30,TRBJ1-2,CAWDPVGTGVAGGYTF,TGTGCCTGGGACCCGGTTGGGACAGGGGTTGCAGGTGGCTACACCTTC
NA,TRBD1,TRBV24-1,TRBJ1-1,CATSDPGGAGEAFF,TGTGCCACCAGTGACCCAGGGGGCGCGGGTGAAGCTTTCTTT
few,NA,TRBV27,TRBJ1-1,CASSLGPGEAFF,TGTGCCAGCAGTTTAGGGCCAGGGGAAGCTTTCTTT
NA,NA,TRBV28,TRBJ1-5,CASSLRQYSNQPQHF,TGTGCCAGCAGCCTGCGACAGTATAGCAATCAGCCCCAGCATTTT
many,TRBD1,TRBV20-1,TRBJ1-5,CSASVGQGRSLSPQHF,TGCAGTGCTAGTGTGGGACAGGGGCGATCTCTGTCGCCCCAGCATTTT